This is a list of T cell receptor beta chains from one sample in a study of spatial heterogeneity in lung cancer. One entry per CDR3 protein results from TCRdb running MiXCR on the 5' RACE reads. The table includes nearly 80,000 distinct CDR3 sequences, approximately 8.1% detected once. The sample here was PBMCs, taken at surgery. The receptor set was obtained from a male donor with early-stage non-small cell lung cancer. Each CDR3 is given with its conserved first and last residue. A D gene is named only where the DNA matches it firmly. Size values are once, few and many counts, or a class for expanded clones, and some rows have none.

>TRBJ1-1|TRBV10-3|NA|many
CAISEGGPEAFF
TGTGCCATCAGTGAGGGGGGCCCTGAAGCTTTCTTT
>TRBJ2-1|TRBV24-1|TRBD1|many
CATSETGFEQFF
TGTGCCACCAGTGAGACAGGGTTTGAGCAGTTCTTC
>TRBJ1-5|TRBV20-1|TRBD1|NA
CSARASTGDQPQHF
TGCAGTGCTAGAGCCTCGACAGGGGATCAGCCCCAGCATTTT
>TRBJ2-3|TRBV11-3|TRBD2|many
CASSPGGISTDTQYF
TGTGCCAGCAGTCCCGGGGGGATTAGCACAGATACGCAGTATTTT
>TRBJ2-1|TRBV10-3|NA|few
CAISDRVGPYNEQFF
TGTGCCATCAGTGACCGGGTTGGGCCCTACAATGAGCAGTTCTTC
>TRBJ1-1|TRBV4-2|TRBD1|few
CASSQAGTGWVAFF
TGTGCCAGCAGCCAGGCTGGGACAGGGTGGGTAGCTTTCTTT
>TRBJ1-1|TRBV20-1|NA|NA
CSARDQGMNTEAFF
TGCAGTGCTAGAGATCAGGGGATGAACACTGAAGCTTTCTTT
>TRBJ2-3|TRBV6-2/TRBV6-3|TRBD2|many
CATRTSGTDTQYF
TGTGCCACCAGGACTAGCGGCACAGATACGCAGTATTTT
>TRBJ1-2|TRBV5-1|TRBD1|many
CASRLLTGNYGYTF
TGCGCCAGCAGACTTCTGACAGGGAACTATGGCTACACCTTC
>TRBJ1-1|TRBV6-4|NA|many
CASSENPGGTEAFF
TGTGCCAGCAGTGAAAACCCGGGCGGCACTGAAGCTTTCTTT
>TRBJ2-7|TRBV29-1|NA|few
CSVHGPGAEQYF
TGCAGCGTTCATGGTCCCGGGGCCGAGCAGTACTTC
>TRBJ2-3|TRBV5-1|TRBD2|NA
CASSLGLAGVLSTDTQYF
TGCGCCAGCAGCCTGGGACTAGCGGGAGTTTTGAGCACAGATACGCAGTATTTT
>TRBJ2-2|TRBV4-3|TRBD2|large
CASSQDRTSGSNTGELFF
TGCGCCAGCAGCCAAGATCGGACTAGCGGGTCGAACACCGGGGAGCTGTTTTTT
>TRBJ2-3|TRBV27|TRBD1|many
CASSLGQGGSTDTQYF
TGTGCCAGCTCCCTAGGACAGGGGGGGAGCACAGATACGCAGTATTTT
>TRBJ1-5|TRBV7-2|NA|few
CASSLWGENQPQHF
TGTGCCAGCAGCTTATGGGGGGAGAATCAGCCCCAGCATTTT
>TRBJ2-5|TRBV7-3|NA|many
CASSPTGFQETQYF
TGTGCCAGCAGCCCCACAGGGTTCCAAGAGACCCAGTACTTC
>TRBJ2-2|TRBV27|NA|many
CASSLERDRALSGELFF
TGTGCCAGCAGCCTGGAACGGGATAGAGCACTCTCCGGGGAGCTGTTTTTT
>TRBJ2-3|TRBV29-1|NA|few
CSPSGPDTDTQYF
TGCAGCCCTAGTGGCCCCGACACAGATACGCAGTATTTT
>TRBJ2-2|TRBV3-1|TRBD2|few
CASSRSTGLDTGELFF
TGTGCCAGCAGCCGTTCGACTGGACTAGACACCGGGGAGCTGTTTTTT
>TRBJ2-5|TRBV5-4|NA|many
CASSGPGALSETQYF
TGTGCCAGCAGCGGGCCGGGGGCGCTCTCGGAGACCCAGTACTTC
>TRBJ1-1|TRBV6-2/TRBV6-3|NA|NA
CASSSLWTDTEAFF
TGTGCCAGCAGTTCGCTCTGGACAGACACTGAAGCTTTCTTT
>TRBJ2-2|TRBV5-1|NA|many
CASSLAGGPHLTNTGELFF
TGCGCCAGCAGCTTGGCCGGGGGACCGCACTTAACGAACACCGGGGAGCTGTTTTTT
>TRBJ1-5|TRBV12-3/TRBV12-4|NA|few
CASSLGFSGQEHF
TGTGCCAGCAGTTTAGGATTTTCAGGACAAGAGCATTTT
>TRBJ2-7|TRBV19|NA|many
CASSILEGAGEQYF
TGTGCCAGTAGTATCCTAGAAGGGGCGGGGGAGCAGTACTTC
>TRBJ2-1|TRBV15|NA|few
CATSRDPPDNEQFF
TGTGCCACCAGCAGAGATCCCCCAGACAATGAGCAGTTCTTC
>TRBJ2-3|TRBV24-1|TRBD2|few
CATSDSGRTGTDTQYF
TGTGCCACCAGTGACAGCGGGAGGACGGGCACAGATACGCAGTATTTT
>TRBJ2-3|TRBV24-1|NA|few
CATSALDRAHTDTQYF
TGTGCCACCAGTGCCCTGGACAGAGCCCACACAGATACGCAGTATTTT
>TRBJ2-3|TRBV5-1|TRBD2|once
CASSMGLAGDGDTQYF
TGCGCCAGCAGCATGGGACTAGCGGGAGACGGAGATACGCAGTATTTT
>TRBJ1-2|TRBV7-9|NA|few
CASSTGTAYGYTF
TGTGCCAGCAGCACCGGGACCGCTTATGGCTACACCTTC
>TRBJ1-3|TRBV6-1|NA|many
CATLRGGGAGNTIYF
TGTGCCACCCTACGGGGAGGGGGGGCTGGAAACACCATATATTTT
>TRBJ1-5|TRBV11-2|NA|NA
CASSLVGSPNQPQHF
TGTGCCAGCAGCTTAGTGGGCAGCCCCAATCAGCCCCAGCATTTT
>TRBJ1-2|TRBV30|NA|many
CAWSEGRIYGYTF
TGTGCCTGGAGTGAAGGACGGATCTATGGCTACACCTTC
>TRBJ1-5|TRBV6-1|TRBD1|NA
CASSVLQGASNQPQHF
TGTGCCAGCAGTGTATTACAGGGGGCCTCCAATCAGCCCCAGCATTTT
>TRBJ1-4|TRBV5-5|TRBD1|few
CASSAEGQGTYEKLFF
TGTGCCAGCAGCGCAGAAGGACAGGGGACTTACGAAAAACTGTTTTTT
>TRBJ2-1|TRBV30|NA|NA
CAWSVMGDNEQFF
TGTGCCTGGAGTGTAATGGGGGACAATGAGCAGTTCTTC
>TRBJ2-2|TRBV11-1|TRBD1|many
CASRKTTGFWMAGELFF
TGTGCCAGCAGGAAAACGACAGGGTTTTGGATGGCCGGGGAGCTGTTTTTT
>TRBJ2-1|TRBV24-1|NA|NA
CATSDSWDNEQFF
TGTGCCACCAGTGATTCGTGGGACAATGAGCAGTTCTTC